Listed below are T cell receptor beta chains from one sample, sequenced in a study of monozygotic twins with inflammatory bowel disease. No DNA is given; TCRdb re-called the 5' RACE reads and lists each CDR3 protein once. This table lists a few hundred thousand distinct CDR3 sequences. Input material: blood. Every receptor here comes from a human donor with ulcerative colitis or Crohn's disease, or a healthy co-twin of an affected twin (not recorded which). CDR3s include the opening cysteine and the closing phenylalanine or tryptophan.

TRBV11-2	TRBJ2-6	CASGLRGQAGANVLTF
TRBV12-3/TRBV12-4	TRBJ2-1	CASSLGGTGEFF
TRBV5-1	TRBJ2-1	CASSSDRGPGSYNEQFF
TRBV5-1	TRBJ1-6	CASSLDRTEILNSPLHF
TRBV7-9	TRBJ2-3	CASSYRGEGASDTQYF
TRBV6-1	TRBJ2-4	CASSEQSILAKNIQYF
TRBV5-1	TRBJ2-1	CASSLGDHYNEQFF
TRBV20-1	TRBJ1-1	CSARDKGPTNGF
TRBV2	TRBJ1-5	CASSEAGQGAEEQPQHF
TRBV6-2/TRBV6-3	TRBJ2-1	CASRRESRGTHNEQFF
TRBV5-4	TRBJ1-4	CASSAQGINEKLFF
TRBV15	TRBJ2-2	CATSRDLTSRELFF
TRBV12-3/TRBV12-4	TRBJ1-2	CASSSAPGRRDYGYTF
TRBV20-1	TRBJ1-3	CSAGDRPVPGNTIYF
TRBV7-2	TRBJ2-1	CASSLGYVQNNEQFF
TRBV27	TRBJ1-6	CASSLLTVNSPLHF
TRBV4-2	TRBJ1-3	CASSPGVAGGNTIYF
TRBV5-1	TRBJ2-7	CASREETPTTYEQYF
TRBV5-6	TRBJ2-1	CASSLGLGRGSYNEQFF
TRBV6-1	TRBJ1-5	CASSEGVNQPQHF
TRBV6-1	TRBJ1-6	CASRKDRESSPLHF
TRBV25-1	TRBJ1-4	CASSEILGQPNEKLFF
TRBV28	TRBJ2-7	CASSAGGVYSYEQYF
TRBV11-1	TRBJ2-5	CASSPQVQETQYF
TRBV5-6	TRBJ2-1	CASHPVFGVNEQFF
TRBV6-5	TRBJ2-5	CASSYSRQNQETQYF
TRBV5-1	TRBJ1-1	CASRWGTGGTEAFF
TRBV20-1	TRBJ1-1	CSARRQGGFATTEAFF
TRBV12-3/TRBV12-4	TRBJ2-7	CASSSPRRGLYEQYF
TRBV27	TRBJ1-6	CASRSRDRGLNSPLHF
TRBV5-1	TRBJ2-3	CASSLGLRTDTQYF
TRBV20-1	TRBJ2-3	CSAPGRTTDTQYF
TRBV6-5	TRBJ1-1	CASSLGGAQTEAFF
TRBV4-2	TRBJ2-7	CASSQGQQDEQYF
TRBV4-1	TRBJ2-2	CASSQEFGAEDSTGELFF
TRBV7-2	TRBJ2-2	CASSLVTQGTGLFF
TRBV20-1	TRBJ1-5	CSARVQGPINQPQHF
TRBV7-2	TRBJ1-5	CASSVLGGAGQPQHF
TRBV5-1	TRBJ1-1	CASRPARGSMNTEAFF
TRBV6-2/TRBV6-3	TRBJ2-3	CASSRLSGSSTDTQYF
TRBV7-2	TRBJ2-2	CASSLTGTPSGELFF
TRBV19	TRBJ1-6	CASNRGSYNSPLHF